Presented here are 25 T cell receptor beta chains from one specimen sequenced in a study of shared clonotypes between healthy human individuals. The method was immunoSEQ multiplex PCR; TCRdb's version includes in-frame clones alone and lacks a portion of them. The top ten clones hold roughly 0.45% of a sample with approximately 1.4 million clones, 95% to 99% of them seen once. The material sequenced was naive CD4+ T cells sorted from blood. The subset is: CD45RA+ positively selected. These receptors all stem from a man younger than 40 in good health.

The chain employs TRBV6-1 and TRBJ2-5, with D perhaps TRBD1 or TRBD2 (5 bases each). Trimming removed 6 bases at V and 5 bases at J, with 10 bases between. CDR1 is MNHNS, CDR2 SASEGT, per germline. The CDR3 consists of 12 residues. The CDR3 protein is CASRGPGETQYF. Here the CDR3 DNA reads TGTGCCAGCAGGGGACCGGGGGAGACCCAGTACTTC.

The V gene is TRBV2, the J gene TRBJ2-3; D remains unclear. The CDR3 runs 11 residues. Germline CDR1 is SNHLY and CDR2 is FYNNEI. Between the trimmed V and J ends, which lost 7 bases and 6 bases, there was a span of 8 bases. Here the CDR3 DNA reads TGTGCCAGCAATCGGGCCGATACGCAGTATTTT. Residues: CASNRADTQYF.

The chain's CDR3 is CASSLTGGTYGYTF. CDR3 coding DNA: TGTGCCAGCAGCTTGACAGGGGGTACCTATGGCTACACCTTC. The V and J genes are TRBV5-6 and TRBJ1-2; 8 bases fit TRBD1. From germline, CDR1 is SGHDT and CDR2 YYEEEE. The length of the CDR3 is 14 residues. With V trimmed by 1 base and J by 4 bases, 3 bases remained unmatched.

CDR3 residues: CASSWPRESTDTQYF. The DNA for the CDR3 is TGCGCCAGCAGCTGGCCCCGTGAAAGCACAGATACGCAGTATTTT. V gene TRBV5-1 combines with J gene TRBJ2-3; D unresolved. Germline CDR1 is SGHRS and CDR2 is YFSETQ. V gave up 3 bases and J gave up 0 bases, with 11 bases separating them. The CDR3 consists of 15 residues.

This clone was observed a single time. The chain combines TRBV5-6 with TRBJ2-7; 9 positions match TRBD2. The length of the CDR3 is 14 residues. V was pared by 2 bases and J by 6 bases, with 6 bases of the junction left unmatched. Per germline, CDR1 SGHDT and CDR2 YYEEEE. The CDR3 here is CASSLPGLAPEQYF. CDR3 bases: TGTGCCAGCAGCTTACCGGGACTAGCTCCCGAGCAGTACTTC.

About this clone itself: This specimen includes other DNA sequences encoding the same CDR3. The rearrangement links TRBV18 to TRBJ2-2; D gene uncertain. The V gene's germline CDR1 is KGHSH and CDR2 LQKENI. This CDR3 has 13 amino acids. Trimming shortened V by 3 bases and J by 4 bases, and 6 bases separated the two germline ends. The chain's CDR3 is CASSPTFTGELFF. For the CDR3, the DNA is TGTGCCAGCTCACCGACCTTCACCGGGGAGCTGTTTTTT.

The V and J genes are TRBV6-5 and TRBJ2-1; D possibly uses TRBD1 or TRBD2 (6 bases each). V was pared by 6 bases and J by 9 bases, with 12 bases between. CDR3 size: 12 residues. Germline values: CDR1 MNHEY, CDR2 SVGAGI. The CDR3 DNA reads TGTGCCAGCAGGGACGGAGGGGGTGAGCAGTTCTTC. Amino acids: CASRDGGGEQFF.

The chain is built from TRBV18 and TRBJ2-1; 12 bases are a match to TRBD2. The J segment lost 1 base and the V segment lost 0 bases, leaving 13 bases of the junction unmatched. There are 21 residues in the CDR3. Germline V gives CDR1 KGHSH, CDR2 LQKENI. The CDR3 sequence is CASSPPMHVLAGGISYNEQFF. DNA for the CDR3: TGTGCCAGCTCACCACCCATGCATGTCCTAGCGGGAGGGATATCCTACAATGAGCAGTTCTTC.

V gene TRBV7-3 combines with J gene TRBJ2-7; 7 bases map to TRBD1. Germline loops: CDR1 SGHTA, CDR2 FQGTGA. Unmatched junction bases numbered 7, after V lost 2 bases and J lost 3 bases. The CDR3 loop spans 15 amino acids. The CDR3 DNA reads as TGTGCCAGCAGCTTACGAAGGGGGCGAGACTACGAGCAGTACTTC. Translation: CASSLRRGRDYEQYF.

The chain joins TRBV7-8 to TRBJ2-4, with D tentatively TRBD1 or TRBD2 (5 bases each). This CDR3 has 18 residues. Germline V lookup: CDR1 SGHVS, CDR2 FQNEAQ. Trimming removed 0 bases at V and 1 base at J, with 16 bases between. The CDR3 protein is CASSLATGFGAAKNIQYF. The CDR3 DNA reads as TGTGCCAGCAGCTTAGCGACGGGGTTCGGGGCGGCCAAAAACATTCAGTACTTC.

The V call is TRBV9, the J call TRBJ2-1, with unresolved D. The CDR3 runs to 15 residues. V was trimmed by 2 bases and J by 4 bases, leaving 13 bases between them. Germline lookup yields CDR1 SGDLS and CDR2 YYNGEE. DNA for the CDR3: TGTGCCAGCAGCGTTGGGCCAGCGCCTTACAATGAGCAGTTCTTC. Residues: CASSVGPAPYNEQFF.

Concerning this clone itself: This same CDR3 is encoded by further DNA sequences in the sample. This chain uses TRBV5-1 with TRBJ2-1, with D hard to call. Trimming stripped 1 base from V and 3 bases from J, with 5 bases between. The CDR3 is made up of 13 amino acids. Germline CDR1 SGHRS, CDR2 YFSETQ. CDR3 coding DNA: TGCGCCAGCAGCTTGAGTGGCTACAATGAGCAGTTCTTC. Its protein is CASSLSGYNEQFF.

V and J are TRBV7-2 and TRBJ2-1; unclear D gene. With 4 bases removed from V and 5 bases from J, the gap between germline ends came to 12 bases. From germline, CDR1 is SGHTA and CDR2 FQGNSA. The CDR3 sequence is 14 residues long. The chain's CDR3 is CASSYTGFNNEQFF. The CDR3 region has the DNA TGTGCCAGCAGCTATACGGGCTTTAACAATGAGCAGTTCTTC.

The chain has TRBV29-1 and TRBJ2-5; no reliable D call. With 4 bases removed from V and 5 bases from J, the gap between germline ends came to 11 bases. The germline V gene encodes CDR1 SQVTM and CDR2 ANQGSEA. The CDR3 extends over 12 amino acids. The CDR3 loop reads CSVGAGPETQYF. The CDR3 region has the DNA TGCAGCGTTGGGGCAGGCCCGGAGACCCAGTACTTC.

The rearrangement uses TRBV18 and TRBJ2-7; perhaps TRBD1 as D (5 bases). The V gene's germline CDR1 is KGHSH and CDR2 LQKENI. Trimming removed 1 base from V and 2 bases from J, with 9 bases in between. This CDR3 contains 14 residues. The CDR3, as DNA: TGTGCCAGCTCACCACTCGTCAGGGCCTACGAGCAGTACTTC. Its protein product is CASSPLVRAYEQYF.

The rearrangement links TRBV28 to TRBJ2-1; 13 nucleotides align to TRBD2. Trimming took 6 bases from V and 6 from J; bases not matched to a gene: 2. Germline CDR1 MDHEN, CDR2 SYDVKM. CDR3 length: 14 amino acids. CDR3 in DNA: TGTGCCAGCAGGGGACTAGCGGGGATCAATGAGCAGTTCTTC. Translating gives CASRGLAGINEQFF.

This chain uses TRBV28 with TRBJ1-1, with unresolved D. Germline assignment: CDR1 MDHEN and CDR2 SYDVKM. This CDR3 is built from 16 residues. Between the trimmed V and J ends, which lost 6 bases and 0 bases, there was a span of 17 bases. CDR3 nucleotide sequence: TGTGCCAGCAGGCCCCCAGGCCCCATAATGAACACTGAAGCTTTCTTT. Amino acids: CASRPPGPIMNTEAFF.

This chain uses TRBV7-9 with TRBJ1-4, with D tentatively TRBD1 (6 bases). The V and J ends lost 3 bases and 3 bases respectively, with 11 bases between them. CDR1 and CDR2 (germline): SEHNR, FQNEAQ (reference sequence). The CDR3 spans 15 residues. The CDR3 loop is CASSFGGLSNEKLFF. For the CDR3, the DNA is TGTGCCAGCAGCTTCGGGGGCTTATCTAATGAAAAACTGTTTTTT.

The count of this clone is one. The chain uses TRBV28 and TRBJ2-3; 7 bases align to TRBD1. Germline lookup yields CDR1 MDHEN and CDR2 SYDVKM. The CDR3 runs to 13 residues. Unmatched junction bases numbered 3, after V lost 3 bases and J lost 6 bases. CDR3 loop: CASSLDRYDTQYF. For the CDR3, the DNA is TGTGCCAGCAGTTTGGACAGGTACGATACGCAGTATTTT. The complete variable domain, with remaining parts taken from reference TRBV28 and TRBJ2-3, reads DVKVTQSSRYLVKRTGEKVFLECVQDMDHENMFWYRQDPGLGLRLIYFSYDVKMKEKGDIPEGYSVSREKKERFSLILESASTNQTSMYLCASSLDRYDTQYFGPGTRLTVL.

This rearrangement joins TRBV27 to TRBJ2-1; no clear D gene. Per the germline V gene, CDR1 is MNHEY and CDR2 is SMNVEV (reference sequence). V was clipped by 0 bases and J by 5 bases, with 5 bases between them. The length of the CDR3 is 13 residues. Written as DNA, the CDR3 is TGTGCCAGCAGTTTATCGATCCACAATGAGCAGTTCTTC. The encoded protein is CASSLSIHNEQFF.

The chain's CDR3 is CASSHRQGYEQYF. CDR3 sequence (DNA): TGCGCCAGCAGCCACCGACAGGGTTACGAGCAGTACTTC. The chain couples TRBV4-1 to TRBJ2-7, with TRBD1 identical over 7 bases. V trimming: 3 bases; J trimming: 4 bases; junction bases outside the gene matches: 3. This CDR3 comprises 13 residues. Germline V lookup: CDR1 MGHRA, CDR2 YSYEKL.

This chain uses TRBV18 with TRBJ2-7; the D is unclear. This CDR3 region has 14 residues. V lost 0 bases, J lost 3 bases, and 9 bases lay in between. Looked up from germline, CDR1 is KGHSH and CDR2 is LQKENI. Written as DNA, the CDR3 is TGTGCCAGCTCACCACCCGATTTCCGCTACGAGCAGTACTTC. Translation gives CASSPPDFRYEQYF.

The chain joins TRBV2 to TRBJ1-5, with 11 bases aligning to TRBD1. The CDR3 length is 15 residues. CDR1 and CDR2 from the germline V gene are SNHLY and FYNNEI. V was pared by 5 bases and J by 5 bases, with 5 bases of the junction left unmatched. DNA of the CDR3: TGTGCCAGCAGTACCGGGACAGGGGGGGATCAGCCCCAGCATTTT. It codes for CASSTGTGGDQPQHF.

The chain links TRBV9 to TRBJ2-1, with 15 bases fitting TRBD2. This CDR3 is built from 20 residues. Germline loops: CDR1 SGDLS, CDR2 YYNGEE. Trimming at V came to 1 base and at J to 3 bases, leaving 11 bases not matched to a gene. The CDR3 nucleotides read TGTGCCAGCAGCGTATCACCGGGACTAGCGGGAGGATCGGACTACAATGAGCAGTTCTTC. Translation gives CASSVSPGLAGGSDYNEQFF. Looking up the rest from reference TRBV9 and TRBJ2-1 gives the full variable domain: DSGVTQTPKHLITATGQRVTLRCSPRSGDLSVYWYQQSLDQGLQFLIQYYNGEERAKGNILERFSAQQFPDLHSELNLSSLELGDSALYFCASSVSPGLAGGSDYNEQFFGPGTRLTVL.

This clone was seen once. V usage is TRBV4-1 and J usage is TRBJ1-5; D remains unclear. V was clipped by 5 bases and J by 11 bases, with 16 bases between them. Germline V gives CDR1 MGHRA, CDR2 YSYEKL. CDR3 size: 13 residues. The CDR3 DNA is TGCGCCAGCAGCTCGGACCCGTCAAGGGCCCAGCATTTT. Its translation is CASSSDPSRAQHF.